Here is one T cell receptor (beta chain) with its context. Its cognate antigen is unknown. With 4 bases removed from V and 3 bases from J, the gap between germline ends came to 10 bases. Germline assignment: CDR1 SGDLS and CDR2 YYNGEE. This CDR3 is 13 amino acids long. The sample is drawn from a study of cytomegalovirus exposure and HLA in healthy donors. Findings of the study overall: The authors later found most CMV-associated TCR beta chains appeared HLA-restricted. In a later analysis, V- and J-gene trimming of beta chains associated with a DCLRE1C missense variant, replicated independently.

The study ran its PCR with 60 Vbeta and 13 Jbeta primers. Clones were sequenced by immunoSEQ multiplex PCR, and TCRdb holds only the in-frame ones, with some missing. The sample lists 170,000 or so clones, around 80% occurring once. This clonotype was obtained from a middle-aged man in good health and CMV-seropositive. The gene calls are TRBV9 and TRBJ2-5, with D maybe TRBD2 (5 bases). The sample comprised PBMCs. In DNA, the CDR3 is TGTGCCAGCAGCCAAGGGAGAGAAGAGACCCAGTACTTC. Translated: CASSQGREETQYF.